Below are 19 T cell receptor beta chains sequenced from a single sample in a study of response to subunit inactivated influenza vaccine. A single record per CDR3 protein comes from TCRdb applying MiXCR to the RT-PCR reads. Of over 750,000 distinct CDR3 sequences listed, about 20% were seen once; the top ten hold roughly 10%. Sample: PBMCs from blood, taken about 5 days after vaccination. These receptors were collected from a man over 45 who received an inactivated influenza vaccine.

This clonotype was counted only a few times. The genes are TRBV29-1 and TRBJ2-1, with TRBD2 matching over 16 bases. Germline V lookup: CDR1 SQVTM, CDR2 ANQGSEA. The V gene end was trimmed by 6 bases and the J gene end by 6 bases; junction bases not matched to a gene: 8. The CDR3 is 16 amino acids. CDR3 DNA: TGCAGCGTGGGGGGACTAGCGGGAGGGCCGGTCAATGAGCAGTTCTTC. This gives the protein CSVGGLAGGPVNEQFF.

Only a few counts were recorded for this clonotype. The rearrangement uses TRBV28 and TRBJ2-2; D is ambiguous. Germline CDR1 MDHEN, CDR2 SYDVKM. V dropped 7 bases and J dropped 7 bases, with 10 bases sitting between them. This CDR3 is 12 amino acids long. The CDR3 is CASIGGVGELFF. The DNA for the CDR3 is TGTGCCAGCATCGGCGGAGTCGGGGAGCTGTTTTTT.

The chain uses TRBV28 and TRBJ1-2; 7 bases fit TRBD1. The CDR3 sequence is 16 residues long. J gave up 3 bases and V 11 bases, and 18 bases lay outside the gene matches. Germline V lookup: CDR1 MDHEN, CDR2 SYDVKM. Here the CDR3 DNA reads TGTGCCGGCTCACATGACAGGGCCTTGCGGGACTATGGCTACACCTTC. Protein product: CAGSHDRALRDYGYTF.

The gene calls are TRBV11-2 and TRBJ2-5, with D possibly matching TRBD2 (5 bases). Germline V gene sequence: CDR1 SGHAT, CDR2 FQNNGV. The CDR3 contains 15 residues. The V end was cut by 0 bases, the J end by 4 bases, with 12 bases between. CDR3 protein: CASSLDLSGRETQYF. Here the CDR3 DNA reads TGTGCCAGCAGCTTAGATCTCTCGGGGAGAGAGACCCAGTACTTC.

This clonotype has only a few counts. The CDR3 spells CASSLARGHEQFF. The CDR3 DNA sequence: TGTGCCAGCAGTTTAGCGCGGGGGCATGAGCAGTTCTTC. The rearrangement uses TRBV12-3 or TRBV12-4 and TRBJ2-1, with D possibly being TRBD2 (7 bases). The CDR3 consists of 13 residues. Trimming left V 0 bases short and J 8 bases short, with 8 bases between.

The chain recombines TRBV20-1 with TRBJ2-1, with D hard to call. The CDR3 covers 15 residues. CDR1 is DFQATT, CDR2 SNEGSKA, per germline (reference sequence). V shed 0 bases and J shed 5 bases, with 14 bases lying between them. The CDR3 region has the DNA TGCAGTGCTAGAGATCTAGGGCGGCTTGACAATGAGCAGTTCTTC. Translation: CSARDLGRLDNEQFF.

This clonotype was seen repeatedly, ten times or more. In nucleotides, the CDR3 is TGCAGTGCTAGGGACGGACAGCCACCTTATAGCAATCAGCCCCAGCATTTT. This gives the protein CSARDGQPPYSNQPQHF. V usage is TRBV20-1 and J usage is TRBJ1-5; a possible D gene is TRBD1 (6 bases). Between the trimmed V and J ends, which lost 3 bases and 0 bases, there was a span of 18 bases. CDR3 length: 17 amino acids. Germline CDR1 is DFQATT and CDR2 is SNEGSKA (reference sequence).

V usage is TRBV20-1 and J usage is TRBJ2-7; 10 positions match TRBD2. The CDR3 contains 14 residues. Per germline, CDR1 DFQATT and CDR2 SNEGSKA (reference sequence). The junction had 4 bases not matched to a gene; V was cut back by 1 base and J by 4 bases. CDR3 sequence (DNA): TGCAGTGCTAGAGCCCTAGCGGGAGCTTACGAGCAGTACTTC. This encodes CSARALAGAYEQYF.

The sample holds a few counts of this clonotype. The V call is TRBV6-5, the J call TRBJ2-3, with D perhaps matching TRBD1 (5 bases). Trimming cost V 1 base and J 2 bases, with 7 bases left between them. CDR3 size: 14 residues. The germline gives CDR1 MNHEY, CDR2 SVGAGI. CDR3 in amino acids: CASSYLGLTDTQYF. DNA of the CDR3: TGTGCCAGCAGTTACTTGGGGCTCACAGATACGCAGTATTTT.

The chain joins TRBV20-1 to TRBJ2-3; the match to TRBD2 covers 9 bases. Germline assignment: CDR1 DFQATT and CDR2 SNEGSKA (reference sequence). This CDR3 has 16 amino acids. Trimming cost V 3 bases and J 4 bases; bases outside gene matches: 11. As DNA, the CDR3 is TGCAGTGCTAGCCCCCTAGCGGGATTATCTCCAGATACGCAGTATTTT. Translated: CSASPLAGLSPDTQYF.

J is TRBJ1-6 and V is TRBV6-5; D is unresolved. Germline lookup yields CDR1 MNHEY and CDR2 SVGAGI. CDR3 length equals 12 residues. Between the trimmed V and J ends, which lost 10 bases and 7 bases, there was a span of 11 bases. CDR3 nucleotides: TGTGCCACCCGAATGGGAAATTCACCCCTCCACTTT. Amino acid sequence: CATRMGNSPLHF.

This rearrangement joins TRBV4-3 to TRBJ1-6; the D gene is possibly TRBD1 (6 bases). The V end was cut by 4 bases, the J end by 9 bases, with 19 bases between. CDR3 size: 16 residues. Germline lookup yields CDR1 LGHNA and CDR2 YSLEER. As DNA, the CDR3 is TGCGCCAGCAGCCTAGCCGGACAGTCTTTGGTTTCACCCCTCCACTTT. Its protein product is CASSLAGQSLVSPLHF.

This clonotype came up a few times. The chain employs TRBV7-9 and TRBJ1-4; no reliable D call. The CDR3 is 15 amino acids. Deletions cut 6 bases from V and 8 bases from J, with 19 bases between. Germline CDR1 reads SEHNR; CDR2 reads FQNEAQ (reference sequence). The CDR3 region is CASSPRRGSGEKLFF. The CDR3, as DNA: TGTGCCAGCAGTCCACGACGAGGGTCAGGCGAAAAACTGTTTTTT.

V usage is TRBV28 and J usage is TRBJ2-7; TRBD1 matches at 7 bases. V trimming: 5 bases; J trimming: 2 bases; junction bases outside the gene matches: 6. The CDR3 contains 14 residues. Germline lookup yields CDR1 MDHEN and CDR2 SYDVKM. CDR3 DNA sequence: TGTGCCAGCAGTACACAGGGGCCACCCTACGAGCAGTACTTC. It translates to CASSTQGPPYEQYF.

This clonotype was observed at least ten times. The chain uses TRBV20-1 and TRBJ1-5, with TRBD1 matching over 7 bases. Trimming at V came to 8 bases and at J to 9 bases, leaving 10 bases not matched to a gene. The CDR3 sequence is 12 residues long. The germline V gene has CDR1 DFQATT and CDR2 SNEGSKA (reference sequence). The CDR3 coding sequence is TGCAGTACAAGGACAGGCGTTGGGCCCCAGCATTTT. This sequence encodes CSTRTGVGPQHF.

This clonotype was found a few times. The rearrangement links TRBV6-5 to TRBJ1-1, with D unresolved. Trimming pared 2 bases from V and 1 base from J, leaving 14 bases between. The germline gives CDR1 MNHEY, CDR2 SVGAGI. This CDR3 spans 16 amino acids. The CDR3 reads CASSYGVHTRNTEAFF. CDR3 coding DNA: TGTGCCAGCAGTTACGGGGTGCATACTCGGAACACTGAAGCTTTCTTT.

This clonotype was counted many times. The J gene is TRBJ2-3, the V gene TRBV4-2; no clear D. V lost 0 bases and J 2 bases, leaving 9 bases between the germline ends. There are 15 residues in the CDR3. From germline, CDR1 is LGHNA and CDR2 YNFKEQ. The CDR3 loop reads CASSQDGDNTDTQYF. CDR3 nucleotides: TGTGCCAGCAGCCAAGATGGGGATAACACAGATACGCAGTATTTT.

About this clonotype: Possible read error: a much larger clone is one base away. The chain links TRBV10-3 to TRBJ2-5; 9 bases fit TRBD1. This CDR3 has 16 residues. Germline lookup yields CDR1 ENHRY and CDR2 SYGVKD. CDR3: CAISEGTGRTKSPQHF. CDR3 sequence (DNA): TGTGCCATCAGTGAGGGGACAGGGCGTACTAAGAGTCCCCAGCACTTC.

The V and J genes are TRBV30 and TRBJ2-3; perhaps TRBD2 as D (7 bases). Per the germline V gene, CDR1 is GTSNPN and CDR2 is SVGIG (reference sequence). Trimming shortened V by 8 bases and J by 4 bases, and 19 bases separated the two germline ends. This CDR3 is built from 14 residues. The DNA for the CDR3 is TGTGCCCAGGCGAGGGGGGGGGACGCAGATACGCAGTATTTT. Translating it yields CAQARGGDADTQYF.